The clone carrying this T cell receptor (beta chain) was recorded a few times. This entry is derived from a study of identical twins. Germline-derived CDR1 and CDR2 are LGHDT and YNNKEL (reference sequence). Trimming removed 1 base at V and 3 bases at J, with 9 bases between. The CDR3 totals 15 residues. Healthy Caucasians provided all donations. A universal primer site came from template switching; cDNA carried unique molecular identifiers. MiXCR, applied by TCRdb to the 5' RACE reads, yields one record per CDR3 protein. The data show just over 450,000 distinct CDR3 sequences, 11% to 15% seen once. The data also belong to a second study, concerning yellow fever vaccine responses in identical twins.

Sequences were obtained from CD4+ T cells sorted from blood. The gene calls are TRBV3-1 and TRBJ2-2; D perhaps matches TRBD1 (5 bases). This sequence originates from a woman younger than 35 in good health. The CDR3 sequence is CASSQGQRYTGELFF. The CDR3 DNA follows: TGTGCCAGCAGCCAAGGACAGAGGTACACCGGGGAGCTGTTTTTT.